The entry below describes one TCR beta chain. This clone's antigen is unknown. Base qualities are not provided; no much larger clone lies one nucleotide away. The time point label, read with the paper, signifies: baseline before first vaccination. Vaccinee samples came from UK trials COV001 and COV002, including a single-blind randomized controlled phase 2/3 trial of AZD1222 (ChAdOx1 nCoV-19) in healthy adults. Trial participant PBMC samples were collected at day 0 and day 28 after the second dose for TCRbeta chain sequencing. The record originates from a study of T cell responses to AZD1222 COVID-19 vaccine (dated by TCRdb to about 2021). Turning to the overall study: AZD1222 recipients whose second dose came at about 4 weeks and those whose second dose came at about 12 weeks were combined into one group, since spike-specific TCR depth and breadth did not differ between the two schedules. A total of 230 to 250 trial participants underwent TCR sequencing, of whom around 210 had received two doses of AZD1222 and around 25 had received two doses of the MenACWY control vaccine. Trial participants were enrolled by age into 18-55, 56-69 and 70-plus year subgroups, with about 150, 27 and 61 TCR-sequenced participants respectively. Overall study outcomes, separate from this receptor: Nearly half of unique spike-specific TCRs reportedly recognized epitopes outside regions mutated in the B.1.351 and B.1.1.7 variants. Conclusions about previously exposed vaccinees are limited, since just a handful of AZD1222 recipients were seropositive for SARS-CoV-2 at baseline. Because no day 14 peak-response samples were available, the repertoires could be characterized only after the peak T cell response. The 56-69-year group was small, and its depth increase did not reach significance, likely because of low power. The whole spike protein was spanned by vaccine-associated CD4 TCRs, and dominant responses were seen in regions 160-218 and 743-854. After two AZD1222 doses, both the breadth and the depth of spike-specific TCRs were significantly higher than at day 0 and than in MenACWY recipients. Participants were mostly white British, with more females than males. The authors suggested clonal diversity may have been underestimated.

The CDR3 regions of human TCRbeta chains were analyzed by immunosequencing. Per the original workflow: Repertoire TCRs were checked for matches against a reference library of SARS-CoV-2-specific TCRs that had been generated using the MIRA antigen-specificity platform. Breadth meant the fraction of unique TCRs that were SARS-CoV-2-associated, whereas depth meant the fraction of total T cells that were SARS-CoV-2-associated. Using the MIRA data, each spike-specific TCR was assigned both to the spike region to which the TCR was reactive and to a CD4 or CD8 class. Log10-transformed breadth and depth values were compared by one-way ANOVA with Sidak's multiple comparisons tests. In its TCRdb copy, this immuneACCESS table keeps in-frame sequences only and misses some clones. Where compared with another copy, unresolved V genes explain less than half of these, and the others have no known cause. The DNA was the basis for D and trimming; V, J and clone size are from that table. This sample lists about 150,000 clones; roughly 92% were detected once. The ten largest clones represent 5.1% of the sample.

Unmatched junction bases come to 6, with V trimmed by 2 bases and J by 1 base. The germline V gene yields SGHAT for CDR1 and FQNNGV for CDR2. Its CDR3 holds 17 amino acids, cysteine through phenylalanine. Of the read, only the CDR3 DNA is kept; its 51 bases are in frame from base 1. The chain is assembled from TRBV11-2 and TRBJ2-2; a stretch of 8 junction bases matches TRBD1. This clonotype was obtained from an adult in good health. This specimen consisted of peripheral blood, obtained on day 0 of AZD1222 vaccination. The DNA is as follows: TGTGCCAGCAGCTTAAGGCTCGGACAGGGGAACACCGGGGAGCTGTTTTTT. The resulting protein is CASSLRLGQGNTGELFF.